The 14 T cell receptor beta chains below all came from one sample that was sequenced in a study of T cells in Graves' hyperthyroidism and ophthalmopathy. Amplification targeted TCR beta CDR3 regions from RNA transcripts. The HTBI set primed first-round TCR CDR3 RT-PCR. TCRdb processed the multiplex PCR reads anew with MiXCR; each CDR3 protein has one entry. This sample has hundreds of thousands of distinct CDR3 sequences, with about a sixth found just once. Material for sequencing was blood. The receptors come from a woman aged 40-49 years with Graves' ophthalmopathy.

This clonotype has a handful of counts. The chain joins TRBV2 to TRBJ1-4; D call uncertain. The germline V gene has CDR1 SNHLY and CDR2 FYNNEI. This CDR3 has 14 residues. Trimming left V 6 bases short and J 8 bases short, with 16 bases between. DNA of the CDR3: TGTGCCAGCAGCTTGTCCAGTTCGGGCGAAAAACTGTTTTTT. Translated: CASSLSSSGEKLFF. Full variable domain (rest looked up from reference TRBV2 and TRBJ1-4): EPEVTQTPSHQVTQMGQEVILRCVPISNHLYFYWYRQILGQKVEFLVSFYNNEISEKSEIFDDQFSVERPDGSNFTLKIRSTKLEDSAMYFCASSLSSSGEKLFFGSGTQLSVL.

This sequence joins TRBV24-1 and TRBJ2-3, with TRBD2 matching over 12 bases. Germline V gene lookup returns CDR1 KGHDR and CDR2 SFDVKD. The ends lost 4 bases at V and 4 bases at J; junction bases unmatched: 11. This CDR3 contains 18 residues. The CDR3 DNA is TGTGCCACCAGTGACTCTACCTTGACTAGCGGGAGACCAGATACGCAGTATTTT. Protein: CATSDSTLTSGRPDTQYF.

This chain uses TRBV7-9 with TRBJ2-5, with no clear D. V lost 3 bases, J lost 1 base, and 15 bases lay in between. The CDR3 is 16 amino acids. Germline V gives CDR1 SEHNR, CDR2 FQNEAQ (reference sequence). The CDR3 sequence: CASSFSLGGAQETQYF. For the CDR3, the DNA is TGTGCCAGCAGCTTTTCCCTGGGCGGTGCCCAAGAGACCCAGTACTTC.

This clonotype was recorded at least ten times. This rearrangement joins TRBV7-9 to TRBJ2-7, with 12 bases matching TRBD2. This CDR3 has 15 residues. Trimming at V came to 2 bases and at J to 5 bases, leaving 4 bases not matched to a gene. In germline, CDR1 is SEHNR, CDR2 FQNEAQ (reference sequence). CDR3 sequence (DNA): TGTGCCAGCAGCTTATCGACTAGCGGGAGCCACGAGCAGTACTTC. Protein sequence: CASSLSTSGSHEQYF.

The gene calls are TRBV11-3 and TRBJ1-1; no definite D call. CDR1 is SGHNT, CDR2 YENEEA, per germline. The CDR3 spans 13 residues. The V end lost 7 bases, the J end lost 7 bases, and 16 bases lay between the germline ends. CDR3 DNA sequence: TGTGCCAGCATGCCTCTAGGGCGAGTTGAAGCTTTCTTT. It specifies CASMPLGRVEAFF.

In DNA, the CDR3 is TGTGCCAGCACCCCTACGGGCTTTCTTGAAGCTTTCTTT. Protein: CASTPTGFLEAFF. The chain couples TRBV6-4 to TRBJ1-1; D uncertain. The germline V and J ends were trimmed by 7 bases and 7 bases, with 16 bases remaining between them. Germline loops: CDR1 MRHNA, CDR2 SNTAGT. The CDR3 consists of 13 residues.

Only a few counts were recorded for this clonotype. V is TRBV19 and J is TRBJ1-1, with unresolved D. Trimming stripped 6 bases from V and 0 bases from J, with 14 bases between. Germline CDR1 is LNHDA and CDR2 is SQIVND (reference sequence). The CDR3 is 15 amino acids. The CDR3 is CASRRIFVLNTEAFF. The DNA of the CDR3 is TGTGCCAGTAGGCGAATCTTCGTCCTGAACACTGAAGCTTTCTTT.

This clonotype was found a few times. This chain connects TRBV4-1 to TRBJ2-1; 7 bases map to TRBD1. Losses at the gene ends were 2 bases for V and 4 bases for J; bases not matched to a gene: 8. Per germline, CDR1 MGHRA and CDR2 YSYEKL. This CDR3 spans 16 amino acids. In nucleotides, the CDR3 is TGCGCCAGCAGCCAACTACCGGGACAGAGATACAATGAGCAGTTCTTC. It translates to CASSQLPGQRYNEQFF.

In this sample, this clonotype turned up many times. This chain links TRBV5-1 with TRBJ1-1, with D possibly TRBD1 on 5 matching bases. The CDR3 contains 15 residues. V shed 0 bases and J shed 0 bases, with 9 bases lying between them. Germline CDR1 SGHRS, CDR2 YFSETQ. The CDR3 DNA reads TGCGCCAGCAGCTTGGCGGGGGGATTGAACACTGAAGCTTTCTTT. Translated: CASSLAGGLNTEAFF.

This clonotype has just a few counts. The V and J genes are TRBV6-2 or TRBV6-3 and TRBJ1-2; D is unresolved. Trimming took 5 bases from V and 3 from J, leaving 10 bases between them. This CDR3 contains 13 residues. Germline V lookup: CDR1 MNHEY, CDR2 SVGEGT. CDR3 sequence: CASSTTNDYGYTF. CDR3 sequence (DNA): TGTGCCAGCAGTACGACAAACGACTATGGCTACACCTTC.

This clonotype came up a few times. A read error may explain this, as a much larger clone is one base away. V and J are TRBV2 and TRBJ1-1; D is ambiguous. This CDR3 has 14 residues. Trimming left V 6 bases short and J 6 bases short, with 17 bases between. Germline V gene sequence: CDR1 SNHLY, CDR2 FYNNEI. CDR3 amino acids: CASRRRGTGAEAFF. CDR3 sequence (DNA): TGTGCCAGCAGGAGACGGGGAACGGGCGCTGAAGCTTTCTTT.

The V call is TRBV27, the J call TRBJ2-7; 9 bases map to TRBD1. This CDR3 comprises 14 residues. Germline CDR1 is MNHEY and CDR2 is SMNVEV (reference sequence). After removal of 4 bases from V and 3 bases from J, the junction contained 4 bases not matched to a gene. The CDR3 DNA follows: TGTGCCAGCAGTTCGACAGGGGGTTTCTACGAGCAGTACTTC. The encoded protein is CASSSTGGFYEQYF.

The chain employs TRBV28 and TRBJ2-1; 12 bases are a match to TRBD2. CDR3 length: 18 residues. J was trimmed by 10 bases and V by 5 bases; bases with no gene match: 18. CDR1 is MDHEN, CDR2 SYDVKM, per germline. The CDR3 is CASSKLYLRTSGTREQFF. The DNA of the CDR3 is TGTGCCAGCAGTAAGCTCTACCTGAGGACTAGCGGGACTAGGGAGCAGTTCTTC.

There are many counts of this clonotype. This chain joins TRBV19 and TRBJ1-1; D is ambiguous. V was shortened by 3 bases and J by 0 bases, with 14 bases between the two germline ends. Germline V gene data show CDR1 as LNHDA and CDR2 as SQIVND (reference sequence). This CDR3 is built from 16 residues. For the CDR3, the DNA is TGTGCCAGTAGTATTAACCAAGTCCGCCTGAACACTGAAGCTTTCTTT. As protein: CASSINQVRLNTEAFF.